The rows below give T cell receptor beta chains drawn from one sample of a study of tumor-infiltrating lymphocytes in oesophageal squamous cell carcinoma. In TCRdb, the PCR reads were re-called with MiXCR into one record per CDR3 protein. The data contain roughly 15,000 distinct CDR3 sequences, approximately 56% of them seen just once; the ten biggest clones take up around a fifth. Sequencing used esophageal tumor tissue. The receptor set was obtained from a male donor with esophageal squamous cell carcinoma. CDR3s include the opening cysteine and the closing phenylalanine or tryptophan. A D gene is named only where the DNA matches it firmly. Clone size is stated in some rows and not others, as once, few, many or a class when expanded.

j_gene: TRBJ2-5; v_gene: TRBV10-3; abundance: few; d_gene: .; CDR3nt: TGTGCCATCAGTGCGGCAGGGGAGCAGTACTTC; CDR3aa: CAISAAGEQYF
j_gene: TRBJ2-3; v_gene: TRBV6-4; abundance: .; d_gene: TRBD2; CDR3nt: TGTGCCAGCAGTGACTCTGACCGGGGGGGCCCAGATACGCAGTATTTT; CDR3aa: CASSDSDRGGPDTQYF
j_gene: TRBJ2-3; v_gene: TRBV7-8; abundance: large; d_gene: TRBD1; CDR3nt: TGTGCCAGCAGCGAGGGACAGGGCCGGACAGATACGCAGTATTTT; CDR3aa: CASSEGQGRTDTQYF
j_gene: TRBJ2-1; v_gene: TRBV24-1; abundance: many; d_gene: .; CDR3nt: TGTGCCACCAGTGCCAGGGAGGTTTACAATGAGCAGTTCTTC; CDR3aa: CATSAREVYNEQFF
j_gene: TRBJ1-4; v_gene: TRBV6-2/TRBV6-3; abundance: .; d_gene: .; CDR3nt: TGTGCCAGCAGTTACGTCTTTGTGGACAGCATGAGGGGGAAACTGTTTTTT; CDR3aa: CASSYVFVDSMRGKLFF
j_gene: TRBJ2-7; v_gene: TRBV4-1; abundance: few; d_gene: .; CDR3nt: TGCGCCAGCAGCCATATAGGGATGAACGAGCAGTACTTC; CDR3aa: CASSHIGMNEQYF
j_gene: TRBJ1-1; v_gene: TRBV7-3; abundance: .; d_gene: .; CDR3nt: TGTGCCAGCAGCCCGGAAGCAATGAACACTGAAGCTTTCTTT; CDR3aa: CASSPEAMNTEAFF
j_gene: TRBJ2-7; v_gene: TRBV2; abundance: many; d_gene: .; CDR3nt: TGTGCCAGCAGTGACAGGGCCTATAATTCACCCCTCCACTTC; CDR3aa: CASSDRAYNSPLHF
j_gene: TRBJ2-2; v_gene: TRBV7-2; abundance: .; d_gene: TRBD2; CDR3nt: TGTGCCAGCAGCTCGACTAGCGGGGCTGCCGGGGAGCTGTTTTTT; CDR3aa: CASSSTSGAAGELFF
j_gene: TRBJ2-1; v_gene: TRBV7-8; abundance: .; d_gene: .; CDR3nt: TGTGCCAGCAGCTTAGGTAGGGGCCCCTACAATGAGCAGTTCTTC; CDR3aa: CASSLGRGPYNEQFF
j_gene: TRBJ2-7; v_gene: TRBV7-6; abundance: .; d_gene: TRBD2; CDR3nt: TGTGCCAGCAGCCCGAAGACTAGCGGGGGGGTCTACGAGCAGTACTTC; CDR3aa: CASSPKTSGGVYEQYF
j_gene: TRBJ1-1; v_gene: TRBV7-8; abundance: .; d_gene: .; CDR3nt: TGTGCCAGCAGCCCCCGGGGGGGAGCTTTGAACACTGAAGCTTTCTTT; CDR3aa: CASSPRGGALNTEAFF
j_gene: TRBJ2-1; v_gene: TRBV7-3; abundance: large; d_gene: TRBD2; CDR3nt: TGTGCCAGCAGCCTAAGCGGGAGGTATAAGGATGAGCAGTTCTTC; CDR3aa: CASSLSGRYKDEQFF
j_gene: TRBJ2-6; v_gene: TRBV7-9; abundance: hyperexpanded; d_gene: .; CDR3nt: TGTGCCAGCATCCCCTCTGGGGCCAACGTCCTGACTTTC; CDR3aa: CASIPSGANVLTF
j_gene: TRBJ2-5; v_gene: TRBV7-4; abundance: once; d_gene: .; CDR3nt: TGTGCCAGCGGCTTCGGGATTCCGGGACGAGAGACCCAGTACTTC; CDR3aa: CASGFGIPGRETQYF
j_gene: TRBJ1-2; v_gene: TRBV7-9; abundance: .; d_gene: .; CDR3nt: TGTGCCAGCACCCCGGGGTTGTCGCGGGGCTATGGCTACACCTTC; CDR3aa: CASTPGLSRGYGYTF
j_gene: TRBJ2-1; v_gene: TRBV7-8; abundance: .; d_gene: .; CDR3nt: TGTGCCAGCAGCTTAGCACGGTACAATGAGCAGTTCTTC; CDR3aa: CASSLARYNEQFF
j_gene: TRBJ2-7; v_gene: TRBV20-1; abundance: .; d_gene: .; CDR3nt: TGCAGTGCTAGAGGGGGACCTACACACGAGCAGTACTTC; CDR3aa: CSARGGPTHEQYF
j_gene: TRBJ2-5; v_gene: TRBV7-3; abundance: .; d_gene: .; CDR3nt: TGTGCCAGCAGCCTCGTCGACAGTCAGGGGACCCAGTACTTC; CDR3aa: CASSLVDSQGTQYF
j_gene: TRBJ2-5; v_gene: TRBV24-1; abundance: few; d_gene: .; CDR3nt: TGTGCCACCAGTGATTGGCAGGGGTCCCAAGAGACCCAGTACTTC; CDR3aa: CATSDWQGSQETQYF
j_gene: TRBJ2-5; v_gene: TRBV28; abundance: .; d_gene: TRBD2; CDR3nt: TGTGCCAGCAGTTCCGGACTAGCGGGAGCGAGGGGAGAGACCCAGTACTTC; CDR3aa: CASSSGLAGARGETQYF
j_gene: TRBJ2-7; v_gene: TRBV6-1; abundance: .; d_gene: TRBD1; CDR3nt: TGTGCCAGCAGCACCCCAACCGGGACAGGGGGCTACGAGCAGTACTTC; CDR3aa: CASSTPTGTGGYEQYF
j_gene: TRBJ2-7; v_gene: TRBV4-1; abundance: many; d_gene: .; CDR3nt: TGCGCCAGCAGCCCCCTCAGGGGCTCCCTCTCCTACGAGCAGTACTTC; CDR3aa: CASSPLRGSLSYEQYF
j_gene: TRBJ2-6; v_gene: TRBV7-2; abundance: few; d_gene: .; CDR3nt: TGTGCCAGCAGCTGGGACTCTGGGGCCAACGTCCTGACTTTC; CDR3aa: CASSWDSGANVLTF
j_gene: TRBJ2-3; v_gene: TRBV19; abundance: .; d_gene: TRBD2; CDR3nt: TGTGCCAGTAGTATAGGAGGGACTAGCGGGAGGGCCTTTGGCACAGATACGCAGTATTTT; CDR3aa: CASSIGGTSGRAFGTDTQYF
j_gene: TRBJ1-4; v_gene: TRBV7-7; abundance: .; d_gene: .; CDR3nt: TGTGCTAGCAGCTCACAGGGTTCAACCCATGAAAAACTGTTTTTT; CDR3aa: CASSSQGSTHEKLFF
j_gene: TRBJ1-1; v_gene: TRBV7-2; abundance: .; d_gene: .; CDR3nt: TGTGCGAGCAGAGTAGCCACTGGACGCCACGGGGAGCTGTACTTC; CDR3aa: CASRVATGRHGELYF